This record looks at one TCR beta chain sequence and its context. This sample was taken from a study of Ad26.COV2.S vaccination and SARS-CoV-2 variants. Study details: Participant was drawn from the COV1001 Ad26.COV2.S trial arm.

Described treatment: approximately 18 received Ad26.COV2.S at low or high dose, single or two shots; about 5 received placebo; per-sample allocation not given. Vaccine and placebo recipients were sampled on day 63 after the first injection. TCRdb's copy holds only in-frame clones and misses some; the assay was immunoSEQ multiplex PCR. The table records some 640,000 clones, 89% of them present only once. This TCR derives from a person between 18 and 60 years old who received the Ad26.COV2.S COVID-19 vaccine or a placebo. The sequences come from peripheral blood, collected in a trial of Ad26.COV2.S vaccine versus placebo.

CDR3 sequence: CASSLGFLDYEQYF. The CDR3 DNA is TGTGCCAGCAGCTTAGGGTTTTTGGACTACGAGCAGTACTTC. The J gene is TRBJ2-7, the V gene TRBV7-2; D is unclear. This CDR3 region has 14 residues. The V and J ends lost 1 base and 3 bases respectively, with 10 bases between them. Germline values: CDR1 SGHTA, CDR2 FQGNSA.